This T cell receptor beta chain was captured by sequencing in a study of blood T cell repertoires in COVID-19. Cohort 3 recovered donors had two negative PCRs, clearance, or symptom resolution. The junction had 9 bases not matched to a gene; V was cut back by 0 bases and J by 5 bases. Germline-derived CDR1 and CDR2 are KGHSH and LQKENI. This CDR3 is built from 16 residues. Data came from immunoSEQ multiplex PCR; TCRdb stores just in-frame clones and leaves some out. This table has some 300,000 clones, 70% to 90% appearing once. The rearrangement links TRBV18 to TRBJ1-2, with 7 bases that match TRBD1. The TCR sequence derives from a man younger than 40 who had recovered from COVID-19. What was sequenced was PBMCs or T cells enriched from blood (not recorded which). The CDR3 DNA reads TGTGCCAGCTCACCACCGGTTGCGACAGGGCAGTATGGCTACACCTTC. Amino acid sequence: CASSPPVATGQYGYTF.